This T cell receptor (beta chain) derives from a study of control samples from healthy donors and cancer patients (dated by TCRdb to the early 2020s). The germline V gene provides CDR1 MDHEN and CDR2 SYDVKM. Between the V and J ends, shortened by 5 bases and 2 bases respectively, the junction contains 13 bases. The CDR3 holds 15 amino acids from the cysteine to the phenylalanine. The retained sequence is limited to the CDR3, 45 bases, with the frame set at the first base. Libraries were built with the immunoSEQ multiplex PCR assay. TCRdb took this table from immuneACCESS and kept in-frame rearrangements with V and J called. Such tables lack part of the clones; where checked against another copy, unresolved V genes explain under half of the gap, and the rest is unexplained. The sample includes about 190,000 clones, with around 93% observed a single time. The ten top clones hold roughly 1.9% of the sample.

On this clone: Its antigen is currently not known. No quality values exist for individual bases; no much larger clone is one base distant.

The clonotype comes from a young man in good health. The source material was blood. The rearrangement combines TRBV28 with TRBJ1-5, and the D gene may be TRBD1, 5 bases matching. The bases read TGTGCCAGCAGTGGGGCAGAGTCGGGCAATCAGCCCCAGCATTTT. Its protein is CASSGAESGNQPQHF.